The T cell receptor beta chain under discussion was sequenced for a study of blood T cell repertoires in COVID-19. Study context: COVID-19 samples collected from the United States, Italy and Spain covered acute and convalescent phases.

Source study methods: For nucleated cells, counts were estimated from reference gene primer amplification. Sequencing was performed with immunoSEQ multiplex PCR; in TCRdb, only in-frame clones are kept and a portion is missing. Clone size and V and J calls were adopted from that table, with D and trimming inferred from the DNA. The profile shows a few hundred thousand clones, over 75% of them singletons. This CDR3 is 14 amino acids long. Germline V gene sequence: CDR1 LGHNT, CDR2 FRNRAP. The V gene lost 2 bases and the J gene lost 0 bases, with 6 bases spanning the gap. Participants spanned ages about 18 to 100 years and resided in 20 to 30 US areas. Cohort 3 recovery required two negative PCRs, clearance, or symptom resolution.

The specimen sequenced was PBMCs or T cells enriched from blood (not recorded which). This receptor was taken from a man in his forties who had recovered from COVID-19. V is TRBV12-5 and J is TRBJ2-3; D is unresolved. The CDR3 spells CASGLQWSTDTQYF. The CDR3 DNA sequence: TGTGCTAGTGGTTTGCAGTGGAGCACAGATACGCAGTATTTT.